This T cell receptor beta chain was recovered during a study of CD8 T cell repertoires and HIV-1 epitope variants (dated by TCRdb to the early 2020s). In terms of the full investigation: Twenty-five peptides representing autologous and known Gag and Nef epitope variants were each used to stimulate T cells in separate culture wells. T cells were enriched using the EasySep Human T Cell Enrichment Kit and then co-cultured with an equal number of autologous T cell-negative cells acting as antigen-presenting cells. A total of some 83 T cell cultures were run, with each culture condition done in triplicate except for one peptide, which was done in duplicate. An aliquot of 1M T cells was set aside as an uncultured baseline condition, separate from the 80 or so T cell cultures. The cultures were grown for under eleven days in IMDM with gentamicin, and half of the media was changed on days 3 and 7 with IL-2, IL-7 and IL-15 added. The control conditions were a CMV, EBV and flu peptide pool, the Ebola AY9 epitope as a negative control, and a well with no peptide. Tested epitopes included three Gag epitope families and Nef HW9 and YT9. Broad study findings and their caveats: Roughly 10 antigen-specific TCR beta clonotypes were identified, and six of them appeared cross-reactive for autologous or known escape epitope variants. Five clonotypes recognized the Nef KF9 family and one the HW9 family, with no responses to the TAALDMSHF plasma variant. The assay could identify only TCR beta chains and pointed to proliferation in response to antigen, not to T cell function or cytokine profile.

Via the germline V gene, CDR1 is SGHRS and CDR2 YFSETQ. V gives up 2 bases and J gives up 0 bases, and the segment between their germline ends measures 12 bases. The CDR3 has 17 amino acids, counting the end cysteine and phenylalanine. Solely the CDR3 DNA is kept, with 51 bases framed from the first base. The EasySep Human CD8+ T Cell Enrichment Kit was used on day 10 to isolate CD8+ T cells from every culture. A remark on this clone: Its antigen has not been determined. Base qualities were left out, and no much larger clone turns up one base away.

Sequencing of TCR beta CDR3 regions was performed at survey depth on the immunoSEQ platform. The QIAamp DNA micro kit was used to extract genomic DNA from every cultured and uncultured CD8+ T cell population. In the source study's methods: Samples with fewer than 5,000 productive reads were excluded, resulting in the removal of about 7% of the roughly 80 HIV peptide-stimulated cultures. Sequences were trimmed to CDR3 by a MANAFEST web app, and nonproductive sequences, CDR3s under 5 amino acids, and sequences not starting with C or ending with F/W were removed. To count as antigen-specific, a clonotype had to be expanded in at least 2 of 3 replicates compared with the no-peptide control at FDR 0.01, and only within one epitope family. Specific clonotypes also needed at least fivefold higher frequency than in wells stimulated with peptides from other epitope families. TCRdb provides this immuneACCESS table in a form limited to in-frame rearrangements. Some clones are lacking; in checked studies, under half of them reflect an unresolved V gene, and why the rest are absent is not known. D and trimming were read from the DNA, whereas the V and J calls and clone size are those reported in that table. In all, the sample holds more than 85,000 clones, and more than 65% of those were seen once. The ten largest make up under 30% of the sample.

Recombination linked TRBV5-1 to TRBJ2-6; the D segment cannot be called with confidence. Sample: uncultured baseline CD8+ T cells from peripheral blood mononuclear cells (PBMCs). This receptor was obtained from a male donor with HIV. CDR3 reads: CASSLTIGFSGANVLTF. The sequence in DNA is TGCGCCAGCAGCTTAACCATCGGGTTCTCTGGGGCCAACGTCCTGACTTTC.